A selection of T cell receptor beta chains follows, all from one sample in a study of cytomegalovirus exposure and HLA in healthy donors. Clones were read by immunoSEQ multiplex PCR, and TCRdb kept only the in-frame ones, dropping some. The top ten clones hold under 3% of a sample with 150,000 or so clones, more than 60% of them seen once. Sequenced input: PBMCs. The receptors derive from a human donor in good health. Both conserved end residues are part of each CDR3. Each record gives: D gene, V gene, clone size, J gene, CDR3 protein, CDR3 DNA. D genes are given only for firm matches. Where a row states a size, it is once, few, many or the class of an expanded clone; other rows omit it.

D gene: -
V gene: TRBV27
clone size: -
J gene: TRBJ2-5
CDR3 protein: CASYGSGETQYF
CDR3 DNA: TGTGCCAGCTACGGGAGTGGGGAGACCCAGTACTTC

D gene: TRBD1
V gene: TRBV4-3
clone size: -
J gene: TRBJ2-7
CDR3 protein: CASSQAGGASYEQYF
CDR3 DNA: TGCGCCAGCAGCCAGGCAGGGGGCGCGTCCTACGAGCAGTACTTC

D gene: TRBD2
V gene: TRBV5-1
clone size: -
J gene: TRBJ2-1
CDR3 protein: CASSLLAGLEDEQFF
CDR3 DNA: TGCGCCAGCAGCCTTCTAGCGGGGCTCGAGGATGAGCAGTTCTTC

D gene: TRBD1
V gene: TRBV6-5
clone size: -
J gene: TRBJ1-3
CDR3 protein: CASSRQGVTGNTIYF
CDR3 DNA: TGTGCCAGCAGTCGACAGGGGGTTACTGGAAACACCATATATTTT

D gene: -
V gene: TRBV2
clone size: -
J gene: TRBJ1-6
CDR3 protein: CASSETRGWDSPLHF
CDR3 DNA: TGTGCCAGCAGTGAAACCAGGGGCTGGGATTCACCCCTCCACTTT

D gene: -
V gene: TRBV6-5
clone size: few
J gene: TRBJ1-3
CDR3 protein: CASSERESGNTIYF
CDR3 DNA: TGTGCCAGCAGTGAGCGGGAGTCAGGAAACACCATATATTTT

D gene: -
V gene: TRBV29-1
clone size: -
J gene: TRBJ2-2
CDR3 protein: CSLRLDTGELFF
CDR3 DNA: TGCAGCCTCAGACTAGACACCGGGGAGCTGTTTTTT

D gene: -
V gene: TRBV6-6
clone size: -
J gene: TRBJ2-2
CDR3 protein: CASSIGAGDYTGELFF
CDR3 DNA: TGTGCCAGCAGTATAGGGGCAGGCGATTACACCGGGGAGCTGTTTTTT

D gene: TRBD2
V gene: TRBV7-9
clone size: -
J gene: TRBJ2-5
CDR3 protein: CASSLAPSGDQETQYF
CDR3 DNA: TGTGCCAGCAGCTTAGCGCCTAGCGGGGACCAAGAGACCCAGTACTTC

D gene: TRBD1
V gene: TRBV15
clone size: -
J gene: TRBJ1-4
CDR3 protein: CATSRVQGNDEKLFF
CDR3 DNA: TGTGCCACCAGCAGGGTACAGGGGAACGATGAAAAACTGTTTTTT

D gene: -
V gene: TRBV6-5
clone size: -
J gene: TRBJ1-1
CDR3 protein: CASSYTVRLNTEAFF
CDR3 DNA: TGTGCCAGCAGTTATACCGTCAGGCTGAACACTGAAGCTTTCTTT